These T cell receptor beta chains were read from a single sample in a study of blood T cell repertoires in COVID-19. Profiling relied on immunoSEQ multiplex PCR, and the TCRdb table lists in-frame clones only, not all of them. This table has around 320,000 clones, 88% appearing once. Sequencing was carried out using peripheral blood. These receptor sequences come from a woman younger than 45 who had recovered from COVID-19. Each CDR3 is given with its conserved first and last residue. A D gene is named only where the DNA matches it firmly. A clone size is listed for some rows: how often the clone was seen (once, few, many), or a class if it is expanded.

j_call,clone_size,v_call,d_call,cdr3_nt,cdr3_aa
TRBJ2-1,.,TRBV27,.,TGTGCCAGCAGTTTATTCGGACTGCGGGATGAGCAGTTCTTC,CASSLFGLRDEQFF
TRBJ1-1,.,TRBV28,.,TGTGCCAGCAGTCCCGGACTAGAAGCTTTCTTT,CASSPGLEAFF
TRBJ2-5,once,TRBV7-8,.,TGTGCCAGCAGCTTGATCGCGGAACAAGAGACCCAGTACTTC,CASSLIAEQETQYF
TRBJ1-2,.,TRBV3-1/TRBV3-2,.,TGTGCCAGCAGCCAAGAGGCCAGGGTGGTCGGCTACACCTTC,CASSQEARVVGYTF
TRBJ1-2,.,TRBV12-3/TRBV12-4,TRBD1,TGTGCCAGCAGTATAGGGGTACACAGGGGCCGTTCGTTC,CASSIGVHRGRSF
TRBJ2-2,few,TRBV2,TRBD1,TGTGCCAGCAGTGAAGGCTGGACAGGGGGCGGCGGGGAGCTGTTTTTT,CASSEGWTGGGGELFF
TRBJ1-3,.,TRBV18,.,TGTGCCAGCTCACCCCCGACGGCAGGGAATGGAAACACCATATATTTT,CASSPPTAGNGNTIYF
TRBJ1-1,.,TRBV5-8,TRBD1,TGTGCCAGCAGACAGACAGGGATCACTGAAGCTTTCTTT,CASRQTGITEAFF
TRBJ2-7,.,TRBV19,.,TGTGCCACCTCAGGGGACAACACCTACGAGCAGTACTTC,CATSGDNTYEQYF
TRBJ2-5,.,TRBV7-3,.,TGTGCCAGCAGCTTCCAGGGCTTGTACCAAGAGACCCAGTACTTC,CASSFQGLYQETQYF
TRBJ2-5,once,TRBV28,TRBD2,TGTGCCAGCAGGACTAGCGGGGGACAAGAGACCCAGTACTTC,CASRTSGGQETQYF
TRBJ1-1,.,TRBV2,.,TGTGCCAGCAGTGGAGAGAAGAACACTGAAGCTTTCTTT,CASSGEKNTEAFF
TRBJ1-2,.,TRBV14,.,TGTGCCAGCAGCCAAGATCAGGGTTTAGAGCCCACCTTC,CASSQDQGLEPTF
TRBJ1-4,.,TRBV4-1,.,TGCGCCAGCAGCCAAGTCGGGGGAAGAAATGAAAAACTGTTTTTT,CASSQVGGRNEKLFF
TRBJ1-5,.,TRBV19,.,TGTGCCAGTAGTATGCGATCGGAGTATCAGCCCCAGCATTTT,CASSMRSEYQPQHF
TRBJ1-2,.,TRBV2,.,TGTGCCAGCAGTGAAGGGGCGGCACTCGGGGATGGCTACACCTTC,CASSEGAALGDGYTF
TRBJ2-7,.,TRBV5-1,.,TGCGCCAGCAGCTGGGGAACAGGGACGGGCGAGCAGTACTTC,CASSWGTGTGEQYF
TRBJ1-2,.,TRBV7-8,.,TGTGCCAGCAGCGACCGCCTGGCGGTGAACTATGGCTACACCTTC,CASSDRLAVNYGYTF
TRBJ1-2,.,TRBV7-9,.,TGTGCCAGCAGCTTAGTGGCAGGGTCTGGCTACACCTTC,CASSLVAGSGYTF